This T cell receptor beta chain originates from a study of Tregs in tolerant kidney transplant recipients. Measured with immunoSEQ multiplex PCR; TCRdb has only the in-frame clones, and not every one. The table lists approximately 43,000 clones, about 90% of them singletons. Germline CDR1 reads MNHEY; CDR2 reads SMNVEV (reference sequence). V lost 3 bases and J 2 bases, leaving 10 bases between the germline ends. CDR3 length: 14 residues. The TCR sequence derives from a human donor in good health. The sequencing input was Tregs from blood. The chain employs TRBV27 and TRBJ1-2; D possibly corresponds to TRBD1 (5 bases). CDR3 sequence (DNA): TGTGCCAGCAGTTTTAGGGGAGGGAACTATGGCTACACCTTC. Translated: CASSFRGGNYGYTF.